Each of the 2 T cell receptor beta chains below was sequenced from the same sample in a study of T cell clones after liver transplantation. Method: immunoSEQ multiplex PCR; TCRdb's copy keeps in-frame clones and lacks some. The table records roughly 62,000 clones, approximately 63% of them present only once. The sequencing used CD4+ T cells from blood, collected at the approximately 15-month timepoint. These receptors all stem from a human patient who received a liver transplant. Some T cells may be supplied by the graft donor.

The CDR3 bases are TGTGCCAGCAGACCCCCCGCGGACAAAATTGGGCAGTTCTTC. It specifies CASRPPADKIGQFF. The rearrangement uses TRBV6-6 and TRBJ2-1; D may be TRBD1 (5 bases). The V gene's germline CDR1 is MNHNY and CDR2 SVGAGI (reference sequence). CDR3 size: 14 residues. V was clipped by 6 bases and J by 12 bases, with 21 bases between them.

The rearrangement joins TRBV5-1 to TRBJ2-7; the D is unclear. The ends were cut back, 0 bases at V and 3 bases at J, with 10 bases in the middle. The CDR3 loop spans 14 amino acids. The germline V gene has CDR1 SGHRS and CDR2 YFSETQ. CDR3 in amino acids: CASSLGGEGYEQYV. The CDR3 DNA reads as TGCGCCAGCAGCTTGGGTGGCGAAGGCTACGAGCAGTACGTC.